These 3 T cell receptor beta chains were sequenced from one sample in a study of CD8 T cells in Susac syndrome. With random hexamers, reverse transcription was performed on about 0.45 to 1 ug of RNA. TCRdb independently ran MiXCR on the immunoSEQ multiplex PCR reads; one entry per CDR3 protein. Here the sample spans 95,000 to 150,000 distinct CDR3 sequences, 85% to 95% being singletons. Sequencing was carried out using CD8+ T cells from PBMCs. All receptors come from a human donor with Susac syndrome.

CDR3: CASSPWTTKRDEQYF. The DNA of the CDR3 is TGTGCCAGCAGCCCCTGGACCACCAAACGGGACGAGCAGTACTTC. This rearrangement joins TRBV13 to TRBJ2-7; the D is unclear. The CDR3 length is 15 residues. Germline loops: CDR1 PRHDT, CDR2 FYEKMQ (reference sequence). Trimming left V 5 bases short and J 5 bases short, with 19 bases between. Full variable domain (remainder filled in from reference TRBV13 and TRBJ2-7): AAGVIQSPRHLIKEKRETATLKCYPIPRHDTVYWYQQGPGQDPQFLISFYEKMQSDKGSIPDRFSAQQFSDYHSELNMSSLELGDSALYFCASSPWTTKRDEQYFGPGTRLTVT.

The V gene is TRBV20-1, the J gene TRBJ2-1; no reliable D call. Per the germline V gene, CDR1 is DFQATT and CDR2 is SNEGSKA (reference sequence). Trimming cost V 0 bases and J 7 bases, with 1 base left between them. The CDR3 consists of 10 residues. The chain's CDR3 is CSARENEQFF. As DNA, the CDR3 is TGCAGTGCTAGAGAGAATGAGCAGTTCTTC.

The chain recombines TRBV30 with TRBJ1-2, with D maybe TRBD1 (5 bases). The germline V gene has CDR1 GTSNPN and CDR2 SVGIG (reference sequence). This CDR3 contains 11 residues. V dropped 4 bases and J dropped 8 bases, with 11 bases sitting between them. CDR3 coding DNA: TGTGCCTGGACCCCCGGGGGGGGCTACACCTTC. This sequence encodes CAWTPGGGYTF.